These T cell receptor beta chains were read from a single sample in a study of blood T cell repertoires in COVID-19. Measured with immunoSEQ multiplex PCR; TCRdb has only the in-frame clones, and not every one. The sample has about 170,000 clones; about 86% are singletons. What was sequenced was peripheral blood. These receptors were taken from a man aged 65-85 years with active or convalescent COVID-19. CDR3s include the opening cysteine and the closing phenylalanine or tryptophan. D genes are given only for firm matches. Size is stated for part of the rows, as once, few or many counts, or as a class when the clone is expanded.

clone_size: -
d_call: TRBD1
v_call: TRBV7-2
j_call: TRBJ2-1
cdr3_aa: CASSLSPPGTGGSNEQFF

clone_size: -
d_call: -
v_call: TRBV6-2/TRBV6-3
j_call: TRBJ2-1
cdr3_aa: CASSYHRSSYNEQFF

clone_size: -
d_call: TRBD2
v_call: TRBV2
j_call: TRBJ2-5
cdr3_aa: CASRPTSGQETQYF

clone_size: -
d_call: -
v_call: TRBV28
j_call: TRBJ1-2
cdr3_aa: CASSLLRGGYTF

clone_size: -
d_call: TRBD1
v_call: TRBV5-1
j_call: TRBJ2-2
cdr3_aa: CASTSNRGTGELFF

clone_size: -
d_call: TRBD1
v_call: TRBV28
j_call: TRBJ1-1
cdr3_aa: CASSPGQGFTEAFF

clone_size: -
d_call: TRBD2
v_call: TRBV27
j_call: TRBJ2-7
cdr3_aa: CASSLSTSGGYEQYF

clone_size: -
d_call: TRBD1
v_call: TRBV7-3
j_call: TRBJ2-5
cdr3_aa: CASSSQGAETQYF

clone_size: -
d_call: -
v_call: TRBV7-8
j_call: TRBJ1-2
cdr3_aa: CASSLARREGGGGYTF

clone_size: -
d_call: -
v_call: TRBV27
j_call: TRBJ2-7
cdr3_aa: CASSPRLGSSYEQYF

clone_size: -
d_call: -
v_call: TRBV5-6
j_call: TRBJ1-3
cdr3_aa: CASSLWAGRNTIYF

clone_size: -
d_call: -
v_call: TRBV6-2/TRBV6-3
j_call: TRBJ1-4
cdr3_aa: CASSFAKPINEKLFF

clone_size: -
d_call: -
v_call: TRBV19
j_call: TRBJ2-2
cdr3_aa: CASSIWGRGRDGELFF

clone_size: -
d_call: -
v_call: TRBV27
j_call: TRBJ2-7
cdr3_aa: CASTSPQGNEQYF

clone_size: -
d_call: -
v_call: TRBV20-1
j_call: TRBJ2-1
cdr3_aa: CSASHRGGTSYNEQFF

clone_size: -
d_call: -
v_call: TRBV19
j_call: TRBJ2-1
cdr3_aa: CASSRSGSYNEQFF

clone_size: -
d_call: TRBD1
v_call: TRBV27
j_call: TRBJ2-2
cdr3_aa: CASSRRDREAGELFF

clone_size: -
d_call: -
v_call: TRBV2
j_call: TRBJ1-1
cdr3_aa: CASSRMGDREAFF

clone_size: -
d_call: -
v_call: TRBV18
j_call: TRBJ2-7
cdr3_aa: CASSTGTSTYEQYF

clone_size: -
d_call: -
v_call: TRBV6-2/TRBV6-3
j_call: TRBJ2-7
cdr3_aa: CASSYRGFSYEQYF

clone_size: -
d_call: TRBD2
v_call: TRBV28
j_call: TRBJ2-7
cdr3_aa: CASSPGRVAGSYEQYF

clone_size: -
d_call: TRBD1
v_call: TRBV5-1
j_call: TRBJ1-2
cdr3_aa: CASSLEQGAYSYGYTF

clone_size: -
d_call: -
v_call: TRBV9
j_call: TRBJ2-4
cdr3_aa: CASSVGGAGYIQYF

clone_size: -
d_call: -
v_call: TRBV23-1
j_call: TRBJ1-6
cdr3_aa: CASRPGGAPRSPLHF

clone_size: -
d_call: TRBD2
v_call: TRBV3-1/TRBV3-2
j_call: TRBJ2-1
cdr3_aa: CAIGLAGVNEQFF

clone_size: -
d_call: TRBD1
v_call: TRBV5-1
j_call: TRBJ1-1
cdr3_aa: CASSLPTGTNTEAFF

clone_size: -
d_call: TRBD1
v_call: TRBV6-6
j_call: TRBJ1-1
cdr3_aa: CATRDRVPENTEAFF

clone_size: -
d_call: -
v_call: TRBV6-6
j_call: TRBJ2-2
cdr3_aa: CASSYSSSLNTGELFF

clone_size: -
d_call: -
v_call: TRBV6-5
j_call: TRBJ1-2
cdr3_aa: CASASRGNYGYTF

clone_size: few
d_call: -
v_call: TRBV6-5
j_call: TRBJ1-1
cdr3_aa: CASKLSRNTEAFF

clone_size: -
d_call: TRBD2
v_call: TRBV29-1
j_call: TRBJ2-5
cdr3_aa: CSVELAGGLAQYF

clone_size: -
d_call: TRBD1
v_call: TRBV4-1
j_call: TRBJ2-1
cdr3_aa: CASTRRDRGGDEQFF

clone_size: -
d_call: -
v_call: TRBV7-9
j_call: TRBJ2-4
cdr3_aa: CASSMGGIQYF

clone_size: -
d_call: -
v_call: TRBV30
j_call: TRBJ2-7
cdr3_aa: CAWSPGTSNYEQYF

clone_size: -
d_call: -
v_call: TRBV7-2
j_call: TRBJ1-1
cdr3_aa: CASSLSLGVGTEAFF

clone_size: few
d_call: -
v_call: TRBV28
j_call: TRBJ2-7
cdr3_aa: CASSLRPPYEQYF

clone_size: -
d_call: TRBD1
v_call: TRBV18
j_call: TRBJ1-1
cdr3_aa: CASSPLPGQGAKGTEAFF

clone_size: once
d_call: -
v_call: TRBV7-7
j_call: TRBJ2-2
cdr3_aa: CASSLGRGNTGELFF

clone_size: -
d_call: -
v_call: TRBV7-6
j_call: TRBJ1-5
cdr3_aa: CASSLAPGGGQPQHF

clone_size: -
d_call: TRBD1
v_call: TRBV24-1
j_call: TRBJ2-2
cdr3_aa: CATSDPTGGRNTGELFF

clone_size: once
d_call: -
v_call: TRBV15
j_call: TRBJ2-1
cdr3_aa: CATSTPPGVSYNEQFF

clone_size: -
d_call: -
v_call: TRBV3-1/TRBV3-2
j_call: TRBJ2-6
cdr3_aa: CASSLNTGANVLTF

clone_size: -
d_call: TRBD1
v_call: TRBV11-2
j_call: TRBJ1-4
cdr3_aa: CASSLSRQGSNEKLFF

clone_size: -
d_call: TRBD1
v_call: TRBV5-1
j_call: TRBJ1-2
cdr3_aa: CASSAGQGPYGYTF

clone_size: -
d_call: -
v_call: TRBV5-1
j_call: TRBJ1-4
cdr3_aa: CASSPDTGLNEKLFF

clone_size: -
d_call: -
v_call: TRBV28
j_call: TRBJ2-5
cdr3_aa: CASEGQPDQETQYF

clone_size: -
d_call: TRBD1
v_call: TRBV10-3
j_call: TRBJ2-7
cdr3_aa: CAIMGGTGSSYEQYF

clone_size: -
d_call: -
v_call: TRBV20-1
j_call: TRBJ1-5
cdr3_aa: CSASLFGPNQPQHF

clone_size: -
d_call: -
v_call: TRBV18
j_call: TRBJ1-2
cdr3_aa: CASSPRQRPQDRYGYTF

clone_size: -
d_call: TRBD1
v_call: TRBV18
j_call: TRBJ1-1
cdr3_aa: CASSPPTGVRTEAFF

clone_size: -
d_call: TRBD2
v_call: TRBV11-2
j_call: TRBJ2-3
cdr3_aa: CASSLVLAGVADTQYF

clone_size: -
d_call: TRBD1
v_call: TRBV6-5
j_call: TRBJ1-4
cdr3_aa: CASTRQGLNEKLFF

clone_size: -
d_call: TRBD1
v_call: TRBV28
j_call: TRBJ1-1
cdr3_aa: CASSFGTGGTEAFF

clone_size: -
d_call: -
v_call: TRBV25-1
j_call: TRBJ1-1
cdr3_aa: CASRNQGNTEAFF

clone_size: -
d_call: -
v_call: TRBV7-2
j_call: TRBJ1-6
cdr3_aa: CASSDAGWDDSPLHF

clone_size: -
d_call: -
v_call: TRBV6-6
j_call: TRBJ1-5
cdr3_aa: CASNQGRDNQPQHF